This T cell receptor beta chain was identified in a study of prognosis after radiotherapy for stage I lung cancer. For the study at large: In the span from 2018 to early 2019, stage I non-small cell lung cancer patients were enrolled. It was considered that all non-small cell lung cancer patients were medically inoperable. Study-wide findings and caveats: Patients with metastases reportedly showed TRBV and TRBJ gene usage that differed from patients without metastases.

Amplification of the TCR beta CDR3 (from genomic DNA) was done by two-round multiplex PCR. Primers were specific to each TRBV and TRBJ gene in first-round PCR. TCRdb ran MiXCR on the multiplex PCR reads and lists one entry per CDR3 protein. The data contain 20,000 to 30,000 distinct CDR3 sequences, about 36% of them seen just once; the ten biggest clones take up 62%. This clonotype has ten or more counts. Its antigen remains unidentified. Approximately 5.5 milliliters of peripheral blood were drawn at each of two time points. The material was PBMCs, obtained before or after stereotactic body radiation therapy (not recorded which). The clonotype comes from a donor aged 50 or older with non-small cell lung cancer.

The CDR3 nucleotides read TGTGCCAGCAGCTTAGGTTGGGGCGGAAGTAATGAGCAGTTCTTC. The encoded protein is CASSLGWGGSNEQFF. The rearrangement links TRBV11-3 to TRBJ2-1; tentative D call: TRBD1 (5 bases). Looked up from germline, CDR1 is SGHNT and CDR2 is YENEEA. V was clipped by 1 base and J by 7 bases, with 14 bases between them. The CDR3 is 15 residues long.